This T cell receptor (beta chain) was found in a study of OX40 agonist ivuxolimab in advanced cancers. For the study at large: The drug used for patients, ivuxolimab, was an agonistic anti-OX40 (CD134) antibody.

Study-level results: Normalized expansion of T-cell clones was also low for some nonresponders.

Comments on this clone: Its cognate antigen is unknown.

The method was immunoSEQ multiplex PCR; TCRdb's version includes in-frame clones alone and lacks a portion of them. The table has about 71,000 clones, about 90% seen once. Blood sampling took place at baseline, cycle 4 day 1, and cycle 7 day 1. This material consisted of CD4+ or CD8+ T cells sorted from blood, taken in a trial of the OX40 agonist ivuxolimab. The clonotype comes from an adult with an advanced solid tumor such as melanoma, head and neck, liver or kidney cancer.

The CDR3 DNA reads as TGCGCCAGCAGCCAAGATAGGGTTAGCAATCAGCCCCAGCATTTT. This gives the protein CASSQDRVSNQPQHF. The rearrangement uses TRBV4-3 and TRBJ1-5; D not resolved. The length of the CDR3 is 15 residues. CDR1 LGHNA and CDR2 YSLEER come from the germline V gene. Trimming took off 0 bases at V and 0 bases at J, with 6 bases between the two ends.